Presented here are 10 T cell receptor beta chains from one specimen sequenced in a study of response to subunit inactivated influenza vaccine. TCRdb reanalysed the RT-PCR reads using MiXCR and keeps one entry per CDR3 protein. The top ten clones hold 11% of a sample with around 600,000 distinct CDR3 sequences, about 11% of them seen once. This same sample was also part of a study on T cells expressing NK-cell markers. That study reports: The authors made TCR beta cDNA libraries by 5'RACE template switching. This switching added a universal primer site and UMIs.

This sample comprised PBMCs from blood, obtained on the day of vaccination. These receptors were taken from a man aged 50 to 60 who received an inactivated influenza vaccine.

In its sample, this clonotype was seen a few times. The rearrangement uses TRBV18 and TRBJ2-1; weak D call: TRBD2 (5 bases). The CDR3 extends over 15 amino acids. Germline CDR1 KGHSH, CDR2 LQKENI. The V and J ends lost 3 bases and 2 bases respectively, with 11 bases between them. This CDR3 is CASSPALAPYNEQFF. The CDR3 coding sequence is TGTGCCAGCTCACCGGCCCTAGCCCCCTACAATGAGCAGTTCTTC.

This clonotype has a handful of counts. V is TRBV5-6 and J is TRBJ2-3, with a possible D match to TRBD1 (8 bases). The CDR3 has 15 amino acids. V was cut by 4 bases and J by 4 bases, with 16 bases left in between. Per germline, CDR1 SGHDT and CDR2 YYEEEE. The CDR3 bases are TGTGCCAGCAGCCCCACAGGGGGGGGGGCAGATACGCAGTATTTT. Translation gives CASSPTGGGADTQYF.

The chain has TRBV9 and TRBJ2-3; 13 bases agree with TRBD2. CDR1 and CDR2 from the germline V gene are SGDLS and YYNGEE. Trimming removed 4 bases from V and 4 bases from J; junction bases left unmatched: 9. The CDR3 contains 17 residues. The CDR3 DNA follows: TGTGCCAGCAGCCCCAGGACTAGCGGGAGTGGAGCAGATACGCAGTATTTT. This codes for CASSPRTSGSGADTQYF.

V gene TRBV7-8 combines with J gene TRBJ2-2; D possibly matches TRBD1 or TRBD2 (5 bases each). The V end was cut by 9 bases, the J end by 0 bases, with 11 bases between. The CDR3 has 14 residues. Germline-derived CDR1 and CDR2 are SGHVS and FQNEAQ. CDR3 sequence reads: CASEGRSNTGELFF. DNA for the CDR3: TGTGCCAGTGAGGGACGGTCGAACACCGGGGAGCTGTTTTTT.

J is TRBJ1-1 and V is TRBV27; D not certain. The CDR3 extends over 14 amino acids. Germline V lookup: CDR1 MNHEY, CDR2 SMNVEV (reference sequence). Between the trimmed V and J ends, which lost 2 bases and 7 bases, there was a span of 14 bases. CDR3 coding DNA: TGTGCCAGCAGTTTAGATCGCGCCTACAGTGAAGCTTTCTTT. Translating gives CASSLDRAYSEAFF.

This clonotype has a handful of counts. DNA of the CDR3: TGTGCTACCGAAGGAGGTTACTCCTACGAGCAGTACTTC. Amino acids: CATEGGYSYEQYF. The rearrangement uses TRBV24-1 and TRBJ2-7, with D maybe TRBD2 (5 bases). Germline CDR1 and CDR2: KGHDR and SFDVKD. The CDR3 is 13 amino acids.

As to this clonotype: Possible read error: a much larger clone is one base away. Since the CDR3 does not end with the conserved phenylalanine or tryptophan, this likely comes from a read error. This chain links TRBV27 with TRBJ2-3; D ambiguous. Germline values: CDR1 MNHEY, CDR2 SMNVEV (reference sequence). The CDR3 runs 14 residues. Deletions cut 2 bases from V and 2 bases from J, with 8 bases between. The CDR3 sequence: CASSLLGPTDTQYS. Written as DNA, the CDR3 is TGTGCCAGCAGTTTACTCGGACCCACAGATACGCAGTATTCT.

The rearrangement joins TRBV19 to TRBJ1-1, with 7 bases aligning to TRBD1. Looked up from germline, CDR1 is LNHDA and CDR2 is SQIVND (reference sequence). This CDR3 has 14 amino acids. V dropped 0 bases and J dropped 5; count of bases not matched to a gene: 3. The chain's CDR3 is CASSIDRGRTEAFF. DNA for the CDR3: TGTGCCAGTAGTATAGACAGGGGGAGAACTGAAGCTTTCTTT.

This sequence joins TRBV6-2 or TRBV6-3 and TRBJ2-6, with TRBD2 as a possible D gene (5 bases). Germline V gene lookup returns CDR1 MNHEY and CDR2 SVGEGT. The CDR3 is made up of 11 amino acids. Trimming cost V 7 bases and J 10 bases, with 8 bases left between them. The CDR3 nucleotides read TGTGCCAGCATGGGAGAGAACGTCCTGACTTTC. Amino acid sequence: CASMGENVLTF.

This clonotype was detected ten times or more. The chain couples TRBV5-6 to TRBJ1-3; TRBD1 might be the D (5 bases). Germline CDR1 reads SGHDT; CDR2 reads YYEEEE. This CDR3 is built from 18 residues. V was trimmed by 5 bases and J by 1 base, leaving 22 bases between them. The CDR3 coding sequence is TGTGCCAGCAGATTTGGGATCCAGGGATGGGGATCTGGAAACACCATATATTTT. Translation: CASRFGIQGWGSGNTIYF. The variable domain in full, completed from reference TRBV5-6 and TRBJ1-3, reads DAGVTQSPTHLIKTRGQQVTLRCSPKSGHDTVSWYQQALGQGPQFIFQYYEEEERQRGNFPDRFSGHQFPNYSSELNVNALLLGDSALYLCASRFGIQGWGSGNTIYFGEGSWLTVV.